The source of this TCR beta chain is a study of CD8 T cells in ankylosing spondylitis. For TCR beta, libraries came from quantitative 5'-RACE with molecular barcodes. Each CDR3 protein gets one entry after TCRdb re-called the 5' RACE reads with MiXCR. The sample lists 200,000 to 300,000 distinct CDR3 sequences, roughly 8.2% occurring once. This clonotype turned up a few times. What it recognizes is unknown. Notes on the study in general: Clones linked to disease were reported to show significant enrichment in matched ankylosing spondylitis synovial fluid. With a CD8+ phenotype, disease-linked clones were relatively rare in peripheral blood. Typical of ankylosing spondylitis blood, it appeared, was a TCR beta motif of eight highly homologous variants.

CDR3 size: 13 residues. V was clipped by 7 bases and J by 8 bases, with 17 bases between them. Germline assignment: CDR1 SQVTM and CDR2 ANQGSEA. The sequenced material came from blood, either unsorted or a sorted T cell fraction (not recorded which). The chain has TRBV29-1 and TRBJ1-4; D possibly corresponds to TRBD1 (6 bases). The receptor comes from a female donor with ankylosing spondylitis or in good health (not recorded which). CDR3 residues: CSGGGALGEKLFF. The CDR3 DNA reads TGCAGCGGGGGGGGGGCACTTGGCGAAAAACTGTTTTTT.